This T cell receptor (beta chain) was captured in a study of glioma-infiltrating T cells after dendritic cell vaccination. The assay was immunoSEQ multiplex PCR, and TCRdb's table has in-frame clones only and misses some. The sample holds more than 55,000 clones, more than 75% seen once. Germline V gene data show CDR1 as WSHSY and CDR2 as SAAADI. V trimming: 4 bases; J trimming: 1 base; junction bases outside the gene matches: 3. There are 16 residues in the CDR3. Study-wide results and caveats: Survival was not directly related to TCR clonality in these patients.

Notes on this clone: Its antigen is unknown.

Time point defined: after dendritic cell vaccination, including at tumor progression/relapse. Selection required adequate fresh-frozen tumor tissue plus more than two years' survival data. Isocitrate dehydrogenase mutation was absent in all glioblastoma patients. The source is a human donor with glioblastoma. The J gene is TRBJ2-5, the V gene TRBV10-2; 13 bases line up with TRBD2. Material: blood, obtained after dendritic cell vaccination. The CDR3, as DNA: TGCGCCAGCAGTGGGACTAGCGGGGGCCTCCAAGAGACCCAGTACTTC. As protein: CASSGTSGGLQETQYF.